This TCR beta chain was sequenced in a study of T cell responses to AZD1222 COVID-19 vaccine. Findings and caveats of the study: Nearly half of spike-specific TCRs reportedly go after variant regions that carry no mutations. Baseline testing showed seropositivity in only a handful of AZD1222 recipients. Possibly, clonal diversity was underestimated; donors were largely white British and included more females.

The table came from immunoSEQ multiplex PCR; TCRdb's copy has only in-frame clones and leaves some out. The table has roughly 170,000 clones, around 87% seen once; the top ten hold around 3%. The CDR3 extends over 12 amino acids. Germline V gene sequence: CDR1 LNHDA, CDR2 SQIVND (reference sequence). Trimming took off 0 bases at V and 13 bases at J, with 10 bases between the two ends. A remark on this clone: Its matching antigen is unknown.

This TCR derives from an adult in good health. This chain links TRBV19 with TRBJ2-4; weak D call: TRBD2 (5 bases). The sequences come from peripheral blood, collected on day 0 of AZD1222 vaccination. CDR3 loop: CASSIDVGAQYF. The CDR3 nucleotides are TGTGCCAGTAGTATAGACGTGGGAGCGCAGTACTTC.